The sequence of this T cell receptor (beta chain) was determined in a study of cytomegalovirus exposure and HLA in healthy donors. Findings of the study overall: A likely sequencing artifact accounted for one observed cluster of highly shared sequence variants. A later look showed TCR association rates differing by HLA locus, highest for DRB1 and lowest for HLA-C. It emerged from a later analysis that several of the most significant clusters appeared to be linked to common viral pathogens.

A note on this clone: Its target is unknown.

The CDR3 loop spans 13 amino acids. Germline V gives CDR1 MNHEY, CDR2 SMNVEV (reference sequence). Trimming stripped 6 bases from V and 3 bases from J, with 12 bases between. PCR involved 60 Vbeta and 13 Jbeta primers. Method: immunoSEQ multiplex PCR; TCRdb's copy keeps in-frame clones and lacks some. The sample has about 120,000 clones; 50% to 75% are singletons. The sample consisted of PBMCs. The chain employs TRBV27 and TRBJ2-7; D may be TRBD1 (6 bases). The sequence came from a middle-aged woman in good health and CMV-seropositive. The CDR3 protein is CASRGTGHYEQYF. The DNA for the CDR3 is TGTGCCAGCAGGGGGACGGGACACTACGAGCAGTACTTC.